This T cell receptor (beta chain) was profiled in a study of technical replicates of blood from a handful of donors. Sequenced by immunoSEQ multiplex PCR; TCRdb stores in-frame clones only, minus some. The sample lists roughly 80,000 clones, around 94% occurring once. Germline V lookup: CDR1 SQVTM, CDR2 ANQGSEA. This CDR3 spans 11 amino acids. Trimming removed 3 bases at V and 6 bases at J, with 9 bases between. Specimen: T cells isolated from PBMCs. This TCR derives from a human donor in good health. The V and J genes are TRBV29-1 and TRBJ2-7; tentatively, D is TRBD1 (6 bases). The DNA for the CDR3 is TGCAGCGTTGATTGGGGGCCCGAGCAGTACTTC. This sequence encodes CSVDWGPEQYF.